These T cell receptor beta chains were read from a single sample in a study of T cell responses to AZD1222 COVID-19 vaccine. The method was immunoSEQ multiplex PCR; TCRdb's version includes in-frame clones alone and lacks a portion of them. The sample records 130,000 or so clones, approximately 90% being singletons. Sequencing was performed on peripheral blood, taken 28 days after the second AZD1222 dose. These receptor sequences come from an adult who received the AZD1222 COVID-19 vaccine. Both conserved end residues are part of each CDR3. D genes are given only for firm matches. Only part of the rows carry a size: once, few, many, or a class if the clone is expanded.

>TRBJ1-1|TRBV6-5|NA|few
TGTGCCAGCCGAAGTACTAACAGGGAACGGGCTTTCTTT
CASRSTNRERAFF
>TRBJ2-3|TRBV7-3|TRBD2|NA
TGTGCCAGCAGCTTCCAAGGACTAGCCGGCACAGATACGCAGTATTTT
CASSFQGLAGTDTQYF
>TRBJ2-7|TRBV19|TRBD1|NA
TGTGCCACCTCGACCGGGACAGCAAAAGACTCCTACGAGCAGTACTTC
CATSTGTAKDSYEQYF
>TRBJ1-3|TRBV28|NA|NA
TGTGCCAGCAGTTCCCAGGGTATTATAGCAAGAGGCACCATATATTTT
CASSSQGIIARGTIYF
>TRBJ1-2|TRBV21-1|NA|NA
TGTGCCAGCAGCAAGTGGACAGGGATTTTCTTC
CASSKWTGIFF
>TRBJ2-7|TRBV30|NA|NA
TGTGCCTGGAGTGTCTGGAGGAAAACCGACAGGACCTACTACGAGCAGTACTTC
CAWSVWRKTDRTYYEQYF
>TRBJ2-2|TRBV4-1|NA|NA
TGCGCCAGCAGCCACCGGTACAGCGACACCGGGGAGCTGTTTTTT
CASSHRYSDTGELFF
>TRBJ1-1|TRBV19|NA|NA
TGTGCCAGTAGTATGGCCCCGAACACTGAAGCTTTCTTT
CASSMAPNTEAFF
>TRBJ2-7|TRBV18|NA|NA
TGTGCCAGCTCACCACCAGGGGACTACGAGCAGTACTTC
CASSPPGDYEQYF
>TRBJ1-4|TRBV9|TRBD1|NA
TGTGCCAGCAGCGCGCAGACAGGGGAACATGAAAAACTGTTTTTT
CASSAQTGEHEKLFF
>TRBJ2-1|TRBV18|NA|NA
TGTGCCAGCTCACCGGGCGCGAGCTCCTACAATGAGCAGTTCTTC
CASSPGASSYNEQFF
>TRBJ1-2|TRBV5-8|TRBD1|NA
TGTGCCAGCAGCGTGGGACAGCGGTCCGGGGGTGGCTACACCTTC
CASSVGQRSGGGYTF
>TRBJ2-3|TRBV5-1|TRBD2|NA
TGCGCCAGTGCGGGAGGGAGCACAGATACGCAGTATTTT
CASAGGSTDTQYF
>TRBJ2-1|TRBV11-3|NA|once
TGTGCCAGCAGCTTAGTAGGGGGCTCCTACAATGAGCAGTTCTTC
CASSLVGGSYNEQFF
>TRBJ1-3|TRBV4-1|TRBD1|NA
TGCGCCAGCAGCCAAAAGGGGGCATCGACCTCTGGAAACACCATATATTTT
CASSQKGASTSGNTIYF
>TRBJ2-4|TRBV11-1|TRBD2|NA
TGTGCCAGCAGCGTCGGACTAGCGGGAGGTGGCATTCAGTACTTC
CASSVGLAGGGIQYF
>TRBJ1-4|TRBV30|TRBD1|NA
TGTGCCTGGAGCCCCCCGGCCGGGACAGCGTTTTTT
CAWSPPAGTAFF
>TRBJ1-1|TRBV7-6|NA|NA
TGTGCCAGCAGCTCCCTTGCAGAGGCAGGGGCCCAGGACACTGAAGCTTTCTTT
CASSSLAEAGAQDTEAFF
>TRBJ1-2|TRBV7-2|NA|NA
TGTGCCAGCAGCTTGGGGCGCTATGGCTACACCTTC
CASSLGRYGYTF
>TRBJ1-2|TRBV6-5|NA|NA
TGTGCCAGCGGAATAGCCGGGAACTATGGCTACACCTTC
CASGIAGNYGYTF
>TRBJ1-1|TRBV29-1|NA|NA
TGCAGCGTTGGGCAGATGAACACTGAAGCTTTCTTT
CSVGQMNTEAFF
>TRBJ2-5|TRBV2|NA|NA
TGTGCCAGCAACGAGGCAGTCCAAGAGACCCAGTACTTC
CASNEAVQETQYF
>TRBJ2-3|TRBV5-1|TRBD1|NA
TGCGCCAGCAGCAGGGGGGACAGGGGGCCCGCAGATACGCAGTATTTT
CASSRGDRGPADTQYF
>TRBJ1-2|TRBV28|TRBD1|NA
TGTGCCAGCTCCGGACAGGGGGCGTCCCATGGCTACACCTTC
CASSGQGASHGYTF
>TRBJ2-6|TRBV28|NA|NA
TGTGCCAGCATGCTCTCTGGGGCCAACGTCCTGACTTTC
CASMLSGANVLTF
>TRBJ1-3|TRBV7-2|TRBD1|NA
TGTGCCAGCAGCTCCTCCTCCTTGACAGGGACTGGAAACACCATATATTTT
CASSSSSLTGTGNTIYF
>TRBJ2-3|TRBV6-5|NA|NA
TGTGCCAGCAGCTGGGGGAGGCGGGCAGATACGCAGTATTTT
CASSWGRRADTQYF
>TRBJ2-5|TRBV7-9|NA|once
TGTGCCAGCAGCCCCTGGGAGACCCAGTACTTC
CASSPWETQYF
>TRBJ2-7|TRBV27|NA|NA
TGTGCCAGCAGTTTATCGCGCAGGTCGGACGAGCAGTACTTC
CASSLSRRSDEQYF
>TRBJ2-7|TRBV5-1|NA|NA
TGCGCCAGCAGCTTGCTCTCCTCTGAGCAGTACTTC
CASSLLSSEQYF
>TRBJ1-4|TRBV2|NA|NA
TGTGCCAGCAGGAGGGGTCGGCAGGGACCCTTACTTAATGAAAAACTGTTTTTT
CASRRGRQGPLLNEKLFF
>TRBJ2-7|TRBV6-6|TRBD2|NA
TGTGCCAGCAGCTTTGGGGGGGTCTACGAGCAGTACTTC
CASSFGGVYEQYF
>TRBJ1-2|TRBV6-5|NA|NA
TGTGCCAGCAGTACAGGGTTTGGAGGCTACACCTTC
CASSTGFGGYTF
>TRBJ2-7|TRBV15|TRBD2|NA
TGTGCCACCAGCGGCCCCGGGGGGAGGGCCTACGAGCAGTACTTC
CATSGPGGRAYEQYF
>TRBJ2-7|TRBV19|TRBD2|NA
TGTGCCAGTAGTATCGGGACTAGCGGACCTTACGAGCAGTACTTC
CASSIGTSGPYEQYF
>TRBJ2-7|TRBV21-1|NA|NA
TGTGCCAGCAGCAAAGATCCGTTACCCTACGAGCAGTACTTC
CASSKDPLPYEQYF
>TRBJ1-2|TRBV19|TRBD1|NA
TGTGCCAGTCGAAACAGGGGGGGAAATGGCTACACCTTC
CASRNRGGNGYTF
>TRBJ1-2|TRBV5-1|NA|few
TGCGCCAGCAGCTTGGGCAGAGACTATGGCTACACCTTC
CASSLGRDYGYTF
>TRBJ1-1|TRBV14|NA|NA
TGTGCCAGCAGCCAAAATACCATCACTGAAGCTTTCTTT
CASSQNTITEAFF
>TRBJ2-7|TRBV11-2|TRBD2|NA
TGTGCCAGCAGCTTAGAGGGCGGGAGGGCCAACCCCTACGAGCAGTACTTC
CASSLEGGRANPYEQYF
>TRBJ2-7|TRBV18|NA|NA
TGTGCCAGCTCACCACCGAGTCGAGGAGAGCAGTACTTC
CASSPPSRGEQYF
>TRBJ2-7|TRBV3-1/TRBV3-2|NA|NA
TGTGCCAGCAGCCCAGGAGCAGGAGCCTACTCCTACGAGCAGTACTTC
CASSPGAGAYSYEQYF
>TRBJ1-2|TRBV12-3/TRBV12-4|NA|NA
TGTGCCAGCAGTTTAGCGGGACAATATGGCTACACCTTC
CASSLAGQYGYTF
>TRBJ1-1|TRBV19|NA|NA
TGTGCCAGTAGTAAAGGGGACATCACTGAAGCTTTCTTT
CASSKGDITEAFF
>TRBJ1-1|TRBV28|TRBD1|NA
TGTGCCAGCAGTCTCTGGACAGGGTCAAGCACTGAAGCTTTCTTT
CASSLWTGSSTEAFF
>TRBJ1-5|TRBV10-3|NA|NA
TGTGCCATCAGTGCGGGGCTTTTAGATAGCAATCAGCCCCAGCATTTT
CAISAGLLDSNQPQHF
>TRBJ2-7|TRBV9|TRBD2|few
TGTGCCAGCAGCACTCGACTAGCGCCCTTGCACGAGCAGTACTTC
CASSTRLAPLHEQYF
>TRBJ1-2|TRBV6-5|NA|NA
TGTGCCAGCAAGTCTGGAGGGAATAACTATGGCTACACCTTC
CASKSGGNNYGYTF
>TRBJ2-3|TRBV6-4|TRBD2|NA
TGTGCCAGCAGTGCGGGAGGGAGCACAGATACGCAGTATTTT
CASSAGGSTDTQYF
>TRBJ2-7|TRBV5-6|NA|NA
TGTGCCAGCAGCTTCGACAGCTCCTACGAGCAGTACTTC
CASSFDSSYEQYF